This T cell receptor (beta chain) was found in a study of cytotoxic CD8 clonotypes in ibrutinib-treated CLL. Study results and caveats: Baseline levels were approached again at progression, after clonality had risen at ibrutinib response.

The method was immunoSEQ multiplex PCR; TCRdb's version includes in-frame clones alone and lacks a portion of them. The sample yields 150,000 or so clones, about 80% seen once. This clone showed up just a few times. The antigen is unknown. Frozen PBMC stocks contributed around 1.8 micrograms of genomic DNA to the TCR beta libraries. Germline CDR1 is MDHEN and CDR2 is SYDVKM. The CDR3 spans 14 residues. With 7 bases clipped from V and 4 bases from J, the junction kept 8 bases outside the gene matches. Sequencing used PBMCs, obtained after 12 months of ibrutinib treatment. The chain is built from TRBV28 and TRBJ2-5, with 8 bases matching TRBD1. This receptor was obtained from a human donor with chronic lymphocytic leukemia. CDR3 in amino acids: CASIYNTGGETQYF. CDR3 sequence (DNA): TGTGCCAGCATCTACAACACAGGGGGAGAGACCCAGTACTTC.